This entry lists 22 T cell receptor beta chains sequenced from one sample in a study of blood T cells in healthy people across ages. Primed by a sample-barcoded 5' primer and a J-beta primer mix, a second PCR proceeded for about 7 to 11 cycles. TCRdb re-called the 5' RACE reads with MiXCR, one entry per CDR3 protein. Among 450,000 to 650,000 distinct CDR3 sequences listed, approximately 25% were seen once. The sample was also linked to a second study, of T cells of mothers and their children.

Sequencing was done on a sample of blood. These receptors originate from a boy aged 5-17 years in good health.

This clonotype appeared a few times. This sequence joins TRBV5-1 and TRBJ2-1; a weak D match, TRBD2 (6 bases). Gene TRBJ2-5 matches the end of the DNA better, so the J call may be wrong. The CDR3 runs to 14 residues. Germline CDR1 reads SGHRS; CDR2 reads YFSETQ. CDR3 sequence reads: CASSDRDGGETQYF. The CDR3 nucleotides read TGCGCCAGCAGCGACCGGGACGGAGGGGAGACCCAGTACTTC.

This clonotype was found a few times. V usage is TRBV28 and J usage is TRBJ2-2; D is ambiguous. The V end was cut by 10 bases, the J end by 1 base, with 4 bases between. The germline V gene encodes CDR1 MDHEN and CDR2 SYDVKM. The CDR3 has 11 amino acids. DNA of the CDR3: TGTGCCACCGAGAACACCGGGGAGCTGTTTTTT. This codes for CATENTGELFF.

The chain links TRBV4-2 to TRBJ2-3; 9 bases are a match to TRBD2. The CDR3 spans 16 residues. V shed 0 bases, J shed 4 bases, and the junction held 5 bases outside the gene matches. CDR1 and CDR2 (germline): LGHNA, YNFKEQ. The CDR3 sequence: CASSQEVGGGADTQYF. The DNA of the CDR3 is TGTGCCAGCAGCCAAGAAGTTGGCGGGGGGGCAGATACGCAGTATTTT.

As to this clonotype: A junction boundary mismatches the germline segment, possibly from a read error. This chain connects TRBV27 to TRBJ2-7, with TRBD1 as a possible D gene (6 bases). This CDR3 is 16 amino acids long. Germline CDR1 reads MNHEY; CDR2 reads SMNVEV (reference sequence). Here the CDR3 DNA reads TGTGCCGGCAGTTTATCGAGGGGGTCGAGCTCCTACGAGCAGTACTTC. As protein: CAGSLSRGSSSYEQYF.

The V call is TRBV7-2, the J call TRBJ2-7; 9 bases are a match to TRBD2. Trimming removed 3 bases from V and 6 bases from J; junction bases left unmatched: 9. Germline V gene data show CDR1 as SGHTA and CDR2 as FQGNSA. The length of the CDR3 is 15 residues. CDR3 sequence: CASSFRREGQGEQYF. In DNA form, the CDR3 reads TGTGCCAGCAGCTTTAGGCGGGAGGGCCAGGGCGAGCAGTACTTC.

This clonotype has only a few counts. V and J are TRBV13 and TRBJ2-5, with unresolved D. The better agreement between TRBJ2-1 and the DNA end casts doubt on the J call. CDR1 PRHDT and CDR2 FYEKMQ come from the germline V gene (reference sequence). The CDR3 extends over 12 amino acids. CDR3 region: CASSLGRDEQFF. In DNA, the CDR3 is TGTGCCAGCAGCTTGGGTAGGGATGAGCAGTTCTTC.

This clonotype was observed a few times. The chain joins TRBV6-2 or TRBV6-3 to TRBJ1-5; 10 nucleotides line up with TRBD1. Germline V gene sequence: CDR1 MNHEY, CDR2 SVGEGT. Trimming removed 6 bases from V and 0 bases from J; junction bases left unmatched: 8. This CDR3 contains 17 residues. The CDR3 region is CASSSGTGAYSNQPQHF. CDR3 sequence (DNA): TGTGCCAGCAGCTCCGGGACAGGGGCGTATAGCAATCAGCCCCAGCATTTT.

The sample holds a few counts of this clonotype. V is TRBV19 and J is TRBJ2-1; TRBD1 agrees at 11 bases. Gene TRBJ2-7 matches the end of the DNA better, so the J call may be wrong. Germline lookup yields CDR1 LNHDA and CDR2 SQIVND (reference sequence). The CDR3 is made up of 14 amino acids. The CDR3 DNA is TGTGCCAGTAGTGGGGACAGGGGGACCTACGAGCAGTACTTC. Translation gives CASSGDRGTYEQYF.

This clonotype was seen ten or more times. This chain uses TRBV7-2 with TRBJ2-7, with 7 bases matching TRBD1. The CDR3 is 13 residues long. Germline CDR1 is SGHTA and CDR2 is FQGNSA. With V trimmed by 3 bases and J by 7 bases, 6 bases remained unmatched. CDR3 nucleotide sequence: TGTGCCAGCAGCTTCGACAGGGTGGGGGAGCAGTACTTC. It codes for CASSFDRVGEQYF.

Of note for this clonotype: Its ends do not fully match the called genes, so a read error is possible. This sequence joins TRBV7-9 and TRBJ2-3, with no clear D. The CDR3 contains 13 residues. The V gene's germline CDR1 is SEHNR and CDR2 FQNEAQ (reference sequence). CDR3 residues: CDSTVLPEDTQYF. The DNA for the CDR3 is TGTGACAGCACCGTTTTACCAGAGGATACGCAGTATTTT.

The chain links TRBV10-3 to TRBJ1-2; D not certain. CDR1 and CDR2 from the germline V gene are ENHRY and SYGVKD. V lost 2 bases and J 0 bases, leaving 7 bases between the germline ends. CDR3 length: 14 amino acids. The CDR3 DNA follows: TGTGCCATCAGTGAGGAGGGTACTAACTATGGCTACACCTTC. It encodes CAISEEGTNYGYTF.

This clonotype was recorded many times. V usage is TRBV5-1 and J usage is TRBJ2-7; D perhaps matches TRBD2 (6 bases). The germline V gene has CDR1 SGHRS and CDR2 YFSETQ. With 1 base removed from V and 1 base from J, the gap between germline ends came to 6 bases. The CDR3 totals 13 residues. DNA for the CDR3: TGCGCCAGCAGCTTGCGGGAGTCCTACGAGCAGTACTTC. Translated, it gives CASSLRESYEQYF.

This chain's CDR3 is CASGTGSALNTEAFF. CDR3 sequence (DNA): TGTGCCTCCGGCACAGGGAGTGCCTTGAACACTGAAGCTTTCTTT. V gene TRBV2 combines with J gene TRBJ1-1; the D gene is possibly TRBD1 (6 bases). The CDR3 totals 15 residues. Trimming took 11 bases from V and 0 from J, leaving 19 bases between them. The germline V gene has CDR1 SNHLY and CDR2 FYNNEI.

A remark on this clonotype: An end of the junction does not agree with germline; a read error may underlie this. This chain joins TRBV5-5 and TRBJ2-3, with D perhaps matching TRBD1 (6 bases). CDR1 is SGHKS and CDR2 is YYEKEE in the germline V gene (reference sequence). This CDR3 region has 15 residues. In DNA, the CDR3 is TGTACCAGCAGCTTGATGGGGGCAGTTACAGATACGCAGTATTTT. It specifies CTSSLMGAVTDTQYF.

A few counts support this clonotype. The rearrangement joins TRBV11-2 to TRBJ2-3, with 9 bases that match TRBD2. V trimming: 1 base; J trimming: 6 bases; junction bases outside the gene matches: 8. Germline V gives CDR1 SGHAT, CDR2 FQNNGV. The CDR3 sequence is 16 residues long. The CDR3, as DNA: TGTGCCAGCAGCTTAGCCTGGCGGGAGGGCCTGGATACGCAGTATTTT. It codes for CASSLAWREGLDTQYF.

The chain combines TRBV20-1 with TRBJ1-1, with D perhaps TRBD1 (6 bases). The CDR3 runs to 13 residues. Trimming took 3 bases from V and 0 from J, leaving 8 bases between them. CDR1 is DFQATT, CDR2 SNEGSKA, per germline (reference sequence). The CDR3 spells CSASRGLNTEAFF. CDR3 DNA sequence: TGCAGTGCTAGCAGGGGATTGAACACTGAAGCTTTCTTT.

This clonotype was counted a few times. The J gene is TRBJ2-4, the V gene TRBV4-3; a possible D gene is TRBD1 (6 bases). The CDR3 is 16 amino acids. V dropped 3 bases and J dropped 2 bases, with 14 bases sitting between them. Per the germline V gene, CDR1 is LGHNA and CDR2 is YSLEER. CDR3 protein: CASSQQGFMSKNIQYF. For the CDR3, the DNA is TGCGCCAGCAGCCAGCAGGGGTTTATGTCCAAAAACATTCAGTACTTC.

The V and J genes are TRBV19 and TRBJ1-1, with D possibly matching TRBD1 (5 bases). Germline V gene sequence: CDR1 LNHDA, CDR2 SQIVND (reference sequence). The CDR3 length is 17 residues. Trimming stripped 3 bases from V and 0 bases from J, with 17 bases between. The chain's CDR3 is CASSIRVGQGMNTEAFF. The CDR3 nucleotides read TGTGCCAGTAGTATCCGGGTCGGGCAGGGCATGAACACTGAAGCTTTCTTT.

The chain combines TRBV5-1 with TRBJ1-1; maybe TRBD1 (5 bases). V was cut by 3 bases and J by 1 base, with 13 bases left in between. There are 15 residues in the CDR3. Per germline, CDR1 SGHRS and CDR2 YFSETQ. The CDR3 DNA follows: TGCGCCAGCAGCTGGGGGGGGACGGGGAACACTGAAGCTTTCTTT. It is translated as CASSWGGTGNTEAFF.

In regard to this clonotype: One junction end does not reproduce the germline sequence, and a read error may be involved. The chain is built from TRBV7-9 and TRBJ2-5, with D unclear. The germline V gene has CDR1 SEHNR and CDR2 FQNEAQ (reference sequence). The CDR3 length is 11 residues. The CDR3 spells CASSRAVVTLF. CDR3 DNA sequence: TGTGCCAGCAGCCGGGCGGTCGTAACGCTCTTC.

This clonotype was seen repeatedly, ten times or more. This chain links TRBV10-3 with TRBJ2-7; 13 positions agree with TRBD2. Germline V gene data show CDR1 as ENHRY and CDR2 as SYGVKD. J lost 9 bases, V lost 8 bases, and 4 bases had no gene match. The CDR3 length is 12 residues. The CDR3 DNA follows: TGTGCCATCGGGACTAGCGGGACCGGGCAGTACTTC. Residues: CAIGTSGTGQYF.

The CDR3 loop reads CASSLEGVGYTF. The CDR3 coding sequence is TGCGCCAGCAGCTTGGAAGGGGTTGGCTACACCTTC. The V gene is TRBV5-1, the J gene TRBJ1-2; TRBD1 might be the D (5 bases). Germline V CDR1 and CDR2: SGHRS, YFSETQ. With 0 bases removed from V and 7 bases from J, the gap between germline ends came to 7 bases. This CDR3 has 12 residues.